The 29 T cell receptor beta chains given below trace back to one sample, sequenced in a study of T cells after yellow fever vaccination. TCRdb redid the calling of the 5' RACE reads with MiXCR, one entry per CDR3 protein. The data hold 170,000 or so distinct CDR3 sequences, with approximately 10% observed a single time. Sequencing used CD8+ T cells sorted from PBMCs, obtained 45 days after the yellow fever booster vaccination. The receptors were sampled from a young man who received the YFV17D yellow fever vaccine.

This clonotype was observed a few times. The rearrangement uses TRBV6-6 and TRBJ2-7; D could derive from TRBD1 or TRBD2 (6 bases each). Germline V CDR1 and CDR2: MNHNY, SVGAGI (reference sequence). The V end lost 2 bases, the J end lost 3 bases, and 11 bases lay between the germline ends. CDR3 size: 14 residues. Here the CDR3 reads CASSYTGADYEQYV. The CDR3 nucleotides are TGTGCCAGCAGTTACACGGGGGCGGACTACGAGCAGTACGTC.

The chain has TRBV5-5 and TRBJ2-2, with TRBD1 as a possible D gene (6 bases). The CDR3 has 14 residues. V lost 6 bases and J 3 bases, leaving 12 bases between the germline ends. Germline CDR1 reads SGHKS; CDR2 reads YYEKEE (reference sequence). CDR3 bases: TGTGCCAGCACCTGGGGGCAGCACACCGGGGAGCTGTTTTTT. It translates to CASTWGQHTGELFF. Full variable domain (outside the CDR3, taken from reference TRBV5-5 and TRBJ2-2): DAGVTQSPTHLIKTRGQQVTLRCSPISGHKSVSWYQQVLGQGPQFIFQYYEKEERGRGNFPDRFSARQFPNYSSELNVNALLLGDSALYLCASTWGQHTGELFFGEGSRLTVL.

This clonotype came up a few times. V and J are TRBV12-3 or TRBV12-4 and TRBJ1-1; TRBD1 might be the D (5 bases). This CDR3 is 16 amino acids long. V lost 3 bases and J lost 0, with 14 bases in between. The CDR3 nucleotides are TGTGCCAGCAGTTTTCTCCCAGGGCGGATGAACACTGAAGCTTTCTTT. This codes for CASSFLPGRMNTEAFF.

This clonotype was seen a handful of times. This chain uses TRBV7-2 with TRBJ2-1, with D uncertain. This CDR3 comprises 14 residues. CDR1 and CDR2 from the germline V gene are SGHTA and FQGNSA. V was trimmed by 1 base and J by 5 bases, leaving 9 bases between them. The CDR3 spells CASSLVPRDNEQFF. The CDR3 nucleotides read TGTGCCAGCAGCTTAGTCCCTCGGGACAATGAGCAGTTCTTC. Variable domain in full (rest from reference TRBV7-2 and TRBJ2-1): GAGVSQSPSNKVTEKGKDVELRCDPISGHTALYWYRQSLGQGLEFLIYFQGNSAPDKSGLPSDRFSAERTGGSVSTLTIQRTQQEDSAVYLCASSLVPRDNEQFFGPGTRLTVL.

This clonotype was observed many times. The V and J genes are TRBV9 and TRBJ2-1, with D possibly being TRBD2 (6 bases). The V and J ends lost 0 bases and 8 bases respectively, with 21 bases between them. Germline V gene lookup returns CDR1 SGDLS and CDR2 YYNGEE. CDR3 length equals 17 residues. The CDR3 is CASSVAGRGSVGDEQFF. The DNA of the CDR3 is TGTGCCAGCAGCGTAGCTGGGCGGGGTAGCGTCGGGGATGAGCAGTTCTTC.

About this clonotype itself: One end of the junction varies from germline; a read error may be responsible. The chain employs TRBV5-6 and TRBJ1-1, with 7 bases fitting TRBD1. The CDR3 sequence is 17 residues long. Per the germline V gene, CDR1 is SGHDT and CDR2 is YYEEEE. Here the CDR3 reads CASSFLPRQDRNTEAYF. In nucleotides, the CDR3 is TGTGCCAGCAGCTTCTTACCCCGGCAGGACAGGAACACTGAAGCTTACTTT.

This clonotype was counted between two and nine times. This chain links TRBV19 with TRBJ2-3, with unresolved D. From germline, CDR1 is LNHDA and CDR2 SQIVND (reference sequence). V lost 2 bases to trimming and J lost 5 bases, with 8 bases between them. The CDR3 extends over 13 amino acids. The CDR3 DNA sequence: TGTGCCAGTAGTATAATAGCCGGAGATACGCAGTATTTT. Translated: CASSIIAGDTQYF.

This clonotype was detected only a few times. The chain joins TRBV7-2 to TRBJ2-7, with D possibly being TRBD1 (5 bases). Trimming pared 1 base from V and 4 bases from J, leaving 11 bases between. From germline, CDR1 is SGHTA and CDR2 FQGNSA. The CDR3 consists of 14 residues. CDR3 sequence reads: CASSLETAWYEQYF. Here the CDR3 DNA reads TGTGCCAGCAGCTTAGAGACAGCCTGGTACGAGCAGTACTTC.

This chain uses TRBV12-3 or TRBV12-4 with TRBJ2-7; tentatively, D is TRBD1 (7 bases). Trimming removed 5 bases at V and 0 bases at J, with 14 bases between. The length of the CDR3 is 15 residues. This CDR3 is CASSRTGGASYEQYF. The DNA for the CDR3 is TGTGCCAGCAGTCGGACAGGAGGGGCCTCCTACGAGCAGTACTTC.

In its sample, this clonotype was seen many times. The V call is TRBV7-8, the J call TRBJ2-1; D remains ambiguous. The germline V and J ends were trimmed by 2 bases and 10 bases, with 9 bases remaining between them. The CDR3 is made up of 12 amino acids. Germline CDR1 SGHVS, CDR2 FQNEAQ. CDR3 loop: CASSLLVREQFF. CDR3 nucleotide sequence: TGTGCCAGCAGCTTACTAGTGCGGGAGCAGTTCTTC. Using reference TRBV7-8 and TRBJ2-1 for the parts outside the CDR3, the full variable domain is GAGVSQSPRYKVAKRGQDVALRCDPISGHVSLFWYQQALGQGPEFLTYFQNEAQLDKSGLPSDRFFAERPEGSVSTLKIQRTQQEDSAVYLCASSLLVREQFFGPGTRLTVL.

This clonotype was counted between two and nine times. V and J are TRBV4-3 and TRBJ2-1; possibly TRBD1 for D (6 bases). The CDR3 contains 17 residues. Germline CDR1 LGHNA, CDR2 YSLEER. Trimming shortened V by 0 bases and J by 0 bases, and 12 bases separated the two germline ends. This CDR3 reads CASSQDTGFISYNEQFF. CDR3 sequence (DNA): TGCGCCAGCAGCCAAGATACAGGGTTCATCTCCTACAATGAGCAGTTCTTC.

The chain combines TRBV4-1 with TRBJ2-3; D not certain. Deletions cut 0 bases from V and 0 bases from J, with 10 bases between. The CDR3 sequence is 16 residues long. The V gene's germline CDR1 is MGHRA and CDR2 YSYEKL. The CDR3 coding sequence is TGCGCCAGCAGCCAAGAACGAGCCGGCAGCACAGATACGCAGTATTTT. As protein: CASSQERAGSTDTQYF.

This clonotype came up a few times. The chain couples TRBV7-9 to TRBJ2-7; a possible D gene is TRBD1 (6 bases). Trimming took off 4 bases at V and 1 base at J, with 17 bases between the two ends. The CDR3 runs 16 residues. Germline CDR1 and CDR2: SEHNR and FQNEAQ (reference sequence). CDR3 in DNA: TGTGCCAGCAGCTCCAGGACGAGGCAGGGGTCCTACGAGCAGTACTTC. Its translation: CASSSRTRQGSYEQYF. Full variable domain (missing parts from reference TRBV7-9 and TRBJ2-7): DTGVSQNPRHKITKRGQNVTFRCDPISEHNRLYWYRQTLGQGPEFLTYFQNEAQLEKSRLLSDRFSAERPKGSFSTLEIQRTEQGDSAMYLCASSSRTRQGSYEQYFGPGTRLTVT.

The chain joins TRBV7-9 to TRBJ2-5, with D perhaps assigned TRBD1 or TRBD2 (6 bases each). V was trimmed by 5 bases and J by 4 bases, leaving 17 bases between them. This CDR3 is built from 15 residues. CDR1 is SEHNR, CDR2 FQNEAQ, per germline (reference sequence). The CDR3 DNA follows: TGTGCCAGCAGCCCCCCACGGACAGCGGGAGAGACCCAGTACTTC. It specifies CASSPPRTAGETQYF.

This clonotype was counted many times. The J gene is TRBJ2-7, the V gene TRBV4-3; D is unclear. V gave up 0 bases and J gave up 0 bases, with 12 bases separating them. Per germline, CDR1 LGHNA and CDR2 YSLEER. This CDR3 has 16 residues. CDR3 nucleotides: TGCGCCAGCAGCCAAGAGCCGGCACGCTTCTCCTACGAGCAGTACTTC. As protein: CASSQEPARFSYEQYF.

This clonotype was seen a handful of times. The V call is TRBV27, the J call TRBJ2-3; TRBD2 aligns across 7 bases. The CDR3 covers 15 residues. CDR1 is MNHEY, CDR2 SMNVEV, per germline (reference sequence). Germline trimming cut 7 bases from V and 1 base from J; bases unmatched to any gene: 8. CDR3 loop: CASNLRGRGTDTQYF. In DNA, the CDR3 is TGTGCCAGCAACCTACGGGGGAGGGGCACAGATACGCAGTATTTT.

The chain uses TRBV7-9 and TRBJ1-3; D remains unclear. Germline V gene data show CDR1 as SEHNR and CDR2 as FQNEAQ (reference sequence). V gave up 4 bases and J gave up 3 bases, with 13 bases separating them. The length of the CDR3 is 15 residues. CDR3 loop: CASSYSRTGGNTIYF. The CDR3, as DNA: TGTGCCAGCAGCTACTCCCGGACTGGTGGAAACACCATATATTTT.

This clonotype was seen more than once but under ten times. This rearrangement joins TRBV5-1 to TRBJ2-7; D is possibly TRBD1 (6 bases). Germline CDR1 SGHRS, CDR2 YFSETQ. The CDR3 consists of 13 residues. With 4 bases removed from V and 7 bases from J, the gap between germline ends came to 15 bases. CDR3 amino acids: CASSATGPGEQYV. CDR3 DNA sequence: TGCGCCAGCAGCGCTACAGGGCCGGGAGAGCAGTACGTC.

This clonotype was counted ten times or more. The chain couples TRBV4-2 to TRBJ2-1, with D perhaps matching TRBD1 (5 bases). From germline, CDR1 is LGHNA and CDR2 YNFKEQ. V gave up 10 bases and J gave up 5 bases, with 9 bases separating them. This CDR3 is built from 11 residues. CDR3 coding DNA: TGTGCCACCGACAGTGACAATGAGCAGTTCTTC. Its protein is CATDSDNEQFF.

The chain employs TRBV27 and TRBJ2-7, with TRBD1 identical over 10 bases. The CDR3 is 14 residues long. The germline V gene encodes CDR1 MNHEY and CDR2 SMNVEV (reference sequence). Germline trimming cut 4 bases from V and 6 bases from J; bases unmatched to any gene: 6. The DNA of the CDR3 is TGTGCCAGCAGTTCCAAGACAGGGGGCTTCGAGCAGTACGTC. Encoded protein: CASSSKTGGFEQYV.

This rearrangement joins TRBV4-3 to TRBJ1-2, with 12 bases that match TRBD1. The CDR3 has 16 amino acids. Germline trimming cut 1 base from V and 4 bases from J; bases unmatched to any gene: 4. Germline CDR1 LGHNA, CDR2 YSLEER. The CDR3 protein is CASSQVGQGASYGYTF. In DNA form, the CDR3 reads TGCGCCAGCAGCCAAGTGGGACAGGGGGCTAGCTATGGCTACACCTTC.

This clonotype came up a few times. The V call is TRBV5-4, the J call TRBJ2-3; D is perhaps TRBD2 (6 bases). The CDR3 is 14 amino acids. The V gene lost 4 bases and the J gene lost 5 bases, with 14 bases spanning the gap. The germline V gene has CDR1 SGHNT and CDR2 YYREEE (reference sequence). The DNA for the CDR3 is TGTGCCAGCAGCGTGGAGGGCCTCTTAGATACGCAGTATTTT. It codes for CASSVEGLLDTQYF.

The rearrangement joins TRBV6-2 or TRBV6-3 to TRBJ2-3; tentatively, D is TRBD2 (6 bases). V dropped 2 bases and J dropped 3 bases, with 12 bases sitting between them. This CDR3 spans 15 amino acids. The V gene's germline CDR1 is MNHEY and CDR2 SVGEGT. The CDR3 protein is CASSYLAGRTDTQYF. The CDR3 DNA reads as TGTGCCAGCAGTTACCTTGCAGGGAGGACAGATACGCAGTATTTT.

Here the CDR3 DNA reads TGTGCCAGCAGCGGTGGACTAGCGGGGACCTACGAGCAGTACTTC. Residues: CASSGGLAGTYEQYF. The chain employs TRBV9 and TRBJ2-7, with 12 nucleotides matching TRBD2. Trimming at V came to 3 bases and at J to 2 bases, leaving 3 bases not matched to a gene. This CDR3 comprises 15 residues. Germline CDR1 and CDR2: SGDLS and YYNGEE. The full variable domain, in which reference TRBV9 and TRBJ2-7 provide the parts outside the CDR3, is DSGVTQTPKHLITATGQRVTLRCSPRSGDLSVYWYQQSLDQGLQFLIQYYNGEERAKGNILERFSAQQFPDLHSELNLSSLELGDSALYFCASSGGLAGTYEQYFGPGTRLTVT.

The rearrangement uses TRBV13 and TRBJ2-1; 13 nucleotides line up with TRBD2. This CDR3 is 17 amino acids long. J lost 7 bases, V lost 4 bases, and 10 bases had no gene match. The V gene's germline CDR1 is PRHDT and CDR2 FYEKMQ (reference sequence). CDR3 sequence (DNA): TGTGCCAGCAGCTCCGGGCTGGGACTAGCGGGGTGGAATGAGCAGTTCTTC. This encodes CASSSGLGLAGWNEQFF.

At least ten counts were recorded for this clonotype. The chain links TRBV7-8 to TRBJ2-1, with 10 bases fitting TRBD1. CDR1 and CDR2 (germline): SGHVS, FQNEAQ. The J segment lost 2 bases and the V segment lost 7 bases, leaving 5 bases of the junction unmatched. The CDR3 extends over 15 amino acids. The CDR3 nucleotides read TGTGCCAGCATAGACAGGGGGCTTACCTACAATGAGCAGTTCTTC. It specifies CASIDRGLTYNEQFF.

This clonotype appeared a few times. The chain has TRBV5-1 and TRBJ2-7; D could derive from TRBD1 or TRBD2 (5 bases each). There are 13 residues in the CDR3. V was trimmed by 3 bases and J by 6 bases, leaving 13 bases between them. CDR1 is SGHRS and CDR2 is YFSETQ in the germline V gene. CDR3 region: CASSSGTQLEQYF. CDR3 bases: TGCGCCAGCAGCTCCGGGACGCAACTCGAGCAGTACTTC.

V gene TRBV9 combines with J gene TRBJ2-3, with 10 bases lining up with TRBD2. Looked up from germline, CDR1 is SGDLS and CDR2 is YYNGEE. The CDR3 is 16 amino acids. V lost 1 base to trimming and J lost 5 bases; unmatched junction nucleotides: 7. CDR3 loop: CASSVKASSGGDTQYF. CDR3 in DNA: TGTGCCAGCAGCGTAAAGGCGTCTAGCGGGGGAGATACGCAGTATTTT.

V is TRBV7-9 and J is TRBJ2-2; 8 bases align to TRBD1. From germline, CDR1 is SEHNR and CDR2 FQNEAQ (reference sequence). CDR3 length equals 16 residues. J lost 4 bases, V lost 2 bases, and 6 bases had no gene match. The CDR3 coding sequence is TGTGCCAGCAGCTTACACGGGACAGGTATCACCGGGGAGCTGTTTTTT. This codes for CASSLHGTGITGELFF.